The entry below describes one T cell receptor (beta chain). Germline CDR1 reads WSHSY; CDR2 reads SAAADI. The CDR3 sequence is 13 residues long. Trimming took 6 bases from V and 3 from J, leaving 8 bases between them. This sample is part of a study of B cell selection in AIRE deficiency. The assay was immunoSEQ multiplex PCR, and TCRdb's table has in-frame clones only and misses some. The repertoire has 23,000 or so clones, about 93% of them found once; the top ten carry roughly 1.4%. Regulatory T cells were sorted as CD4+CD25hiCD127low/negative cells. The source material was CD4+CD25+ Tregs sorted from PBMCs. V usage is TRBV10-2 and J usage is TRBJ2-2; no reliable D call. The sequence derives from a human donor in good health. CDR3: CASRLQHTGELFF. The CDR3 region has the DNA TGCGCCAGCAGGTTACAACACACCGGGGAGCTGTTTTTT.